The 29 T cell receptor beta chains below come from one sample, sequenced in a study of CD8+ T cells in alopecia areata. This sample's treatment: oral pan-JAK inhibitor, 5-10 mg twice daily. Extracted from the samples, RNA was reverse transcribed into cDNA to serve as the sequencing template. Generated by immunoSEQ multiplex PCR, the TCRdb table keeps only in-frame clones and is missing some. In the table there are a few hundred thousand clones, approximately 60% of which are singletons. Sequenced here: CD4+ T cells sorted from blood, sampled around week 54, from a patient treated with tofacitinib. Every receptor here comes from a human donor with alopecia areata.

The chain links TRBV7-8 to TRBJ1-1, with a weak D call TRBD1 (5 bases). The V gene's germline CDR1 is SGHVS and CDR2 FQNEAQ. The CDR3 extends over 13 amino acids. The ends were cut back, 1 base at V and 8 bases at J, with 11 bases in the middle. The CDR3 DNA follows: TGTGCCAGCAGCTTAGTGGCGAACAGGGAAGCTTTCTTT. As protein: CASSLVANREAFF.

The chain carries TRBV30 and TRBJ2-7; no definite D call. The V gene lost 3 bases and the J gene lost 0 bases, with 12 bases spanning the gap. In germline, CDR1 is GTSNPN, CDR2 SVGIG (reference sequence). The CDR3 sequence is 14 residues long. The CDR3 DNA reads TGTGCCTGGAGCCCCGGTGGACCCTCCTACGAGCAGTACTTC. Translated: CAWSPGGPSYEQYF.

This chain joins TRBV5-4 and TRBJ2-4; possible D gene TRBD2, 5 bases. The CDR3 extends over 14 amino acids. Per germline, CDR1 SGHNT and CDR2 YYREEE (reference sequence). Trimming stripped 1 base from V and 6 bases from J, with 11 bases between. The CDR3 DNA is TGTGCCAGCAGCTTGTCGGGATATGGAAACATTCAGTACTTC. As protein: CASSLSGYGNIQYF.

There are a few counts of this clone. The V and J genes are TRBV13 and TRBJ2-5, with 8 bases that match TRBD1. Trimming cost V 5 bases and J 2 bases; bases outside gene matches: 10. The germline V gene has CDR1 PRHDT and CDR2 FYEKMQ (reference sequence). The CDR3 length is 16 residues. CDR3 sequence (DNA): TGTGCCAGCAGCGGAACGGGACAGGCCCTTCAAGAGACCCAGTACTTC. It translates to CASSGTGQALQETQYF.

The chain's CDR3 is CASSLVAGDGETQYF. The CDR3 DNA reads as TGCGCCAGCAGCTTGGTGGCAGGGGATGGGGAGACCCAGTACTTC. The chain recombines TRBV5-1 with TRBJ2-5, with D possibly being TRBD1 (6 bases). The CDR3 length is 15 residues. V lost 0 bases and J lost 5, with 14 bases in between. The germline V gene has CDR1 SGHRS and CDR2 YFSETQ.

This clone was detected only a few times. V usage is TRBV5-1 and J usage is TRBJ2-2, with TRBD1 identical over 7 bases. In germline, CDR1 is SGHRS, CDR2 YFSETQ. The CDR3 consists of 15 residues. J gave up 1 base and V 5 bases, and 5 bases lay outside the gene matches. CDR3 DNA sequence: TGCGCCAGCAGTTATGGACAGGAGAACACCGGGGAGCTGTTTTTT. Protein sequence: CASSYGQENTGELFF. The full variable domain, its missing parts supplied by reference TRBV5-1 and TRBJ2-2, is KAGVTQTPRYLIKTRGQQVTLSCSPISGHRSVSWYQQTPGQGLQFLFEYFSETQRNKGNFPGRFSGRQFSNSRSEMNVSTLELGDSALYLCASSYGQENTGELFFGEGSRLTVL.

The sample holds a few counts of this clone. In the same sample, other DNA sequences code for this CDR3. The chain employs TRBV29-1 and TRBJ2-5; 7 bases map to TRBD2. Germline CDR1 is SQVTM and CDR2 is ANQGSEA. J lost 2 bases, V lost 2 bases, and 5 bases had no gene match. There are 14 residues in the CDR3. CDR3 DNA: TGCAGCGTTGAAAGGGGACTATCGCAAGAGACCCAGTACTTC. Translation: CSVERGLSQETQYF.

There are a few counts of this clone. This chain links TRBV23-1 with TRBJ1-5; 9 nucleotides align to TRBD1. TRBV23-1 is an open reading frame whose function is uncertain. The CDR3 spans 15 residues. The V and J ends lost 3 bases and 7 bases, in that order; junction bases with no gene match: 7. CDR3 protein: CASSHYRGQGQPQHF. CDR3 nucleotide sequence: TGCGCCAGCAGTCATTACAGGGGGCAAGGGCAGCCCCAGCATTTT.

This clone has only a few counts. The chain couples TRBV30 to TRBJ2-5; TRBD1 agrees at 7 bases. V shed 3 bases, J shed 5 bases, and the junction held 12 bases outside the gene matches. Germline values: CDR1 GTSNPN, CDR2 SVGIG (reference sequence). The CDR3 is made up of 15 amino acids. The CDR3 DNA reads as TGTGCCTGGAGCACAAGGGGGCGCAGGGGGGAGACCCAGTACTTC. Its protein is CAWSTRGRRGETQYF.

The sample holds a few counts of this clone. The genes are TRBV4-2 and TRBJ2-5; 11 nucleotides agree with TRBD2. CDR1 is LGHNA, CDR2 YNFKEQ, per germline. V trimming: 4 bases; J trimming: 5 bases; junction bases outside the gene matches: 6. The CDR3 sequence is 15 residues long. In nucleotides, the CDR3 is TGTGCCAGCAGCCGCAATAGCGGGGGGGTGGAGACCCAGTACTTC. This codes for CASSRNSGGVETQYF.

This rearrangement joins TRBV29-1 to TRBJ2-7; no definite D call. Per germline, CDR1 SQVTM and CDR2 ANQGSEA. V was pared by 6 bases and J by 1 base, with 10 bases between. The CDR3 consists of 12 residues. CDR3 in amino acids: CSVNTGSYEQYF. The CDR3 DNA reads TGCAGCGTGAACACCGGATCCTACGAGCAGTACTTC.

V usage is TRBV5-4 and J usage is TRBJ2-3; the match to TRBD2 covers 7 bases. V gave up 5 bases and J gave up 0 bases; unmatched junction bases: 3. CDR3 length: 14 amino acids. Germline loops: CDR1 SGHNT, CDR2 YYREEE (reference sequence). Here the CDR3 DNA reads TGTGCCAGCAGGGGGACTACTAGCACAGATACGCAGTATTTT. Translated: CASRGTTSTDTQYF.

The J gene is TRBJ2-3, the V gene TRBV18, with D possibly being TRBD1 (5 bases). Trimming left V 3 bases short and J 8 bases short, with 9 bases between. This CDR3 comprises 12 residues. Germline lookup yields CDR1 KGHSH and CDR2 LQKENI. The DNA for the CDR3 is TGTGCCAGCTCACCGGGCAGGGCTACGCAGTATTTT. Translating it yields CASSPGRATQYF. Full variable domain (remainder filled in from reference TRBV18 and TRBJ2-3): NAGVMQNPRHLVRRRGQEARLRCSPMKGHSHVYWYRQLPEEGLKFMVYLQKENIIDESGMPKERFSAEFPKEGPSILRIQQVVRGDSAAYFCASSPGRATQYFGPGTRLTVL.

The J gene is TRBJ2-1, the V gene TRBV10-1; a possible D gene is TRBD2 (6 bases). The V and J ends lost 2 bases and 7 bases respectively, with 6 bases between them. The length of the CDR3 is 12 residues. Germline values: CDR1 WNHNN, CDR2 SYGVQD (reference sequence). CDR3 sequence reads: CASSEGRNEQFF. The CDR3 DNA follows: TGCGCCAGCAGTGAGGGGAGGAATGAGCAGTTCTTC.

A word on this clone: This specimen includes other DNA sequences encoding the same CDR3. This rearrangement joins TRBV29-1 to TRBJ2-7; 9 bases agree with TRBD1. V was clipped by 6 bases and J by 2 bases; unmatched bases: 2. The CDR3 covers 12 residues. Per the germline V gene, CDR1 is SQVTM and CDR2 is ANQGSEA. CDR3 DNA sequence: TGCAGCGTAGGGGACAGGGCCTACGAGCAGTACTTC. Protein sequence: CSVGDRAYEQYF.

CDR3 in amino acids: CASSIYRDQETQYF. The CDR3 bases are TGTGCCAGTAGCATCTACAGGGACCAAGAGACCCAGTACTTC. The V and J genes are TRBV19 and TRBJ2-5; D may be TRBD1 (6 bases). Trimming stripped 6 bases from V and 0 bases from J, with 11 bases between. CDR1 LNHDA and CDR2 SQIVND come from the germline V gene (reference sequence). The CDR3 spans 14 residues.

V and J are TRBV20-1 and TRBJ1-2; a possible D gene is TRBD1 (5 bases). V lost 7 bases, J lost 6 bases, and 12 bases lay in between. The CDR3 is made up of 11 amino acids. The germline gives CDR1 DFQATT, CDR2 SNEGSKA (reference sequence). CDR3 loop: CSGRGRDGYTF. For the CDR3, the DNA is TGCAGTGGGCGGGGACGGGATGGCTACACCTTC.

This chain links TRBV30 with TRBJ2-3, with D possibly TRBD1 on 5 matching bases. V was shortened by 0 bases and J by 6 bases, with 16 bases between the two germline ends. Germline V gene data show CDR1 as GTSNPN and CDR2 as SVGIG (reference sequence). The CDR3 is made up of 15 amino acids. This chain's CDR3 is CAWSVKGDFDDTQYF. In DNA, the CDR3 is TGTGCCTGGAGTGTAAAAGGGGATTTTGACGATACGCAGTATTTT.

The chain uses TRBV2 and TRBJ1-5, with D possibly being TRBD1 (5 bases). The CDR3 covers 15 residues. The germline V gene encodes CDR1 SNHLY and CDR2 FYNNEI. The V end lost 8 bases, the J end lost 3 bases, and 17 bases lay between the germline ends. The DNA for the CDR3 is TGTGCCAGCGCCTCGCCGACAGAGTACAATCAGCCCCAGCATTTT. As protein: CASASPTEYNQPQHF.

This chain links TRBV5-4 with TRBJ2-2, with 10 bases that match TRBD1. V lost 3 bases to trimming and J lost 1 base; unmatched junction nucleotides: 9. This CDR3 contains 18 residues. Looked up from germline, CDR1 is SGHNT and CDR2 is YYREEE (reference sequence). This CDR3 reads CASSSNRRDRGNTGELFF. In nucleotides, the CDR3 is TGTGCCAGCAGCTCCAACCGCCGGGACAGGGGGAACACCGGGGAGCTGTTTTTT.

The chain combines TRBV7-2 with TRBJ2-1, with a possible D match to TRBD1 (6 bases). Germline lookup yields CDR1 SGHTA and CDR2 FQGNSA. Trimming took off 2 bases at V and 0 bases at J, with 11 bases between the two ends. The CDR3 has 16 amino acids. The CDR3 sequence: CASSLTGISSYNEQFF. The CDR3 DNA follows: TGTGCCAGCAGCTTAACAGGGATTAGCTCCTACAATGAGCAGTTCTTC.

This clone was picked up a small number of times. The genes are TRBV19 and TRBJ2-1; perhaps TRBD2 as D (6 bases). Germline CDR1 and CDR2: LNHDA and SQIVND (reference sequence). V shed 7 bases and J shed 0 bases, with 16 bases lying between them. The CDR3 consists of 16 residues. The CDR3 loop reads CASTMGGANSYNEQFF. DNA for the CDR3: TGTGCCAGTACCATGGGGGGAGCAAACTCCTACAATGAGCAGTTCTTC.

This chain joins TRBV15 and TRBJ1-2; 8 positions agree with TRBD1. Trimming removed 0 bases from V and 8 bases from J; junction bases left unmatched: 5. This CDR3 has 14 residues. Germline V lookup: CDR1 LNHNV, CDR2 YYDKDF (reference sequence). The CDR3 DNA is TGTGCCACCAGCAGAGAGGTGACAGGGGTAGGCTACACCTTC. Encoded protein: CATSREVTGVGYTF. Using reference TRBV15 and TRBJ1-2 for the parts outside the CDR3, the full variable domain is DAMVIQNPRYQVTQFGKPVTLSCSQTLNHNVMYWYQQKSSQAPKLLFHYYDKDFNNEADTPDNFQSRRPNTSFCFLDIRSPGLGDTAMYLCATSREVTGVGYTFGSGTRLTVV.

The chain couples TRBV30 to TRBJ1-5; 9 positions agree with TRBD1. Germline V gene lookup returns CDR1 GTSNPN and CDR2 SVGIG (reference sequence). This CDR3 has 15 residues. V shed 2 bases, J shed 5 bases, and the junction held 7 bases outside the gene matches. The CDR3 DNA is TGTGCCTGGAGTCCTTGGGACAGGGACCATCAGCCCCAGCATTTT. Translation: CAWSPWDRDHQPQHF.

This clone showed up just a few times. The V call is TRBV19, the J call TRBJ1-1; unclear D gene. V lost 5 bases and J 5 bases, leaving 9 bases between the germline ends. The CDR3 is 12 amino acids. Germline V gene lookup returns CDR1 LNHDA and CDR2 SQIVND (reference sequence). In DNA form, the CDR3 reads TGTGCCAGTAGTTCGGGTAGTACTGAAGCTTTCTTT. Encoded protein: CASSSGSTEAFF.

This clone was observed a handful of times. Here the CDR3 reads CASSGGWETQYF. The CDR3 bases are TGTGCCAGCAGTGGAGGGTGGGAGACCCAGTACTTC. J is TRBJ2-5 and V is TRBV2, with D perhaps TRBD2 (5 bases). Germline CDR1 reads SNHLY; CDR2 reads FYNNEI. Trimming took off 4 bases at V and 5 bases at J, with 8 bases between the two ends. This CDR3 comprises 12 residues.

V is TRBV9 and J is TRBJ1-1; no firm D call. Germline CDR1 is SGDLS and CDR2 is YYNGEE. Deletions cut 5 bases from V and 7 bases from J, with 12 bases between. The CDR3 extends over 12 amino acids. CDR3 amino acids: CASSGRWGEAFF. DNA for the CDR3: TGTGCCAGCAGTGGACGGTGGGGTGAAGCTTTCTTT.

V and J are TRBV14 and TRBJ2-5, with D hard to call. The germline V gene has CDR1 SGHDN and CDR2 FVKESK. There are 12 residues in the CDR3. Trimming pared 1 base from V and 8 bases from J, leaving 8 bases between. Here the CDR3 DNA reads TGTGCCAGCAGCCAAGGGCCACCCACCCAGTACTTC. This codes for CASSQGPPTQYF.

The chain links TRBV30 to TRBJ2-7; 7 positions agree with TRBD1. V trimming: 7 bases; J trimming: 3 bases; junction bases outside the gene matches: 6. CDR1 and CDR2 (germline): GTSNPN, SVGIG (reference sequence). The CDR3 length is 12 residues. The CDR3 sequence: CASRDRIYEQYF. The CDR3 bases are TGTGCCTCCCGGGACAGAATCTACGAGCAGTACTTC.